The entry below gives a single T cell receptor beta chain sequence along with its context. The sample is drawn from a study of blood T cell repertoires in COVID-19. Germline CDR1 LNHDA, CDR2 SQIVND (reference sequence). V dropped 6 bases and J dropped 6; count of bases not matched to a gene: 4. The CDR3 covers 14 residues. Authors' processing steps: How many nucleated cells were present was estimated from reference gene primer amplification. The assay was immunoSEQ multiplex PCR, and TCRdb's table has in-frame clones only and misses some. V and J calls plus clone size are reproduced from that table; the DNA served to infer D and trimming. The sample includes some 370,000 clones, more than 80% of them seen just once.

The receptor was derived from a man between 40 and 49 years old with acute or convalescent COVID-19. The sequenced material came from peripheral blood. The chain combines TRBV19 with TRBJ2-4; the match to TRBD1 covers 11 bases. CDR3 nucleotides: TGTGCCAGTAGCACGGGACAGGGGGGAAACATTCAGTACTTC. Translating gives CASSTGQGGNIQYF.